This T cell receptor beta chain was captured by sequencing in a study of blood T cell repertoires in COVID-19. Generated by immunoSEQ multiplex PCR, the TCRdb table keeps only in-frame clones and is missing some. The repertoire consists of approximately 330,000 clones, with roughly 87% occurring once and the leading ten covering 7.5% to 10%. CDR3 length: 14 amino acids. Looked up from germline, CDR1 is MNHEY and CDR2 is SVGEGT. Trimming removed 0 bases at V and 6 bases at J, with 11 bases between. Sequenced material: peripheral blood. The J gene is TRBJ1-2, the V gene TRBV6-2 or TRBV6-3; D is perhaps TRBD1 (6 bases). The receptor's source is a man aged 30 to 39 with COVID-19, enrolled during active disease. The CDR3 reads CASSYSMQGNGYTF. The CDR3 DNA reads TGTGCCAGCAGTTACTCGATGCAGGGGAATGGCTACACCTTC.